This entry is about one T cell receptor beta chain. The target antigen is unknown. These data belong to a study of beta chain features in type 1 diabetes. Findings and caveats of the study: The study found moderately but significantly shorter TCRB CDR3s in all four CD4+ subsets of Type 1 diabetes patients.

Trimming shortened V by 0 bases and J by 4 bases, and 16 bases separated the two germline ends. The CDR3 is 16 residues long. Germline CDR1 reads SGHTA; CDR2 reads FQGNSA. Expressed TCRB transcripts were sequenced because the entire RNA isolate underwent reverse transcription. Clones were sequenced by immunoSEQ multiplex PCR, and TCRdb holds only the in-frame ones, with some missing. Among around 300,000 clones, approximately 16% were seen once, and the ten largest hold roughly 0.015%. Sequencing was carried out using naive CD4+ T cells from blood. This TCR came from a man between 18 and 35 years old with type 1 diabetes. The rearrangement joins TRBV7-2 to TRBJ2-7, with D possibly TRBD1 on 6 matching bases. The CDR3, as DNA: TGTGCCAGCAGCTTAGCCCGGACAGTGGATTCATACGAGCAGTACTTC. Protein: CASSLARTVDSYEQYF.